A selection of T cell receptor beta chains follows, all from one sample in a study of early T cells in non-severe SARS-CoV-2 infection. In TCRdb, the 5' RACE reads were re-called with MiXCR into one record per CDR3 protein. The profile shows 75,000 to 80,000 distinct CDR3 sequences, 9% to 10% of them singletons. The sample was whole blood. The receptor source for this set is an adult who was a healthcare worker with PCR-confirmed SARS-CoV-2 infection or an uninfected control (not recorded which). Both conserved end residues are part of each CDR3. D genes are given only for firm matches. Not every row has a clone size; where given, it reads once, few, many or a size class.

cdr3_length j_call clone_size d_call v_call cdr3_nt cdr3_aa
12 TRBJ1-1 few - TRBV7-9 TGTGCCAGCGTTCTTCCGAGAGGGGAGATTTTCTTT CASVLPRGEIFF
14 TRBJ1-2 - - TRBV27 TGTGCCAGCAGTTTCTTGGGACCAATTCATGGCTACACCTTC CASSFLGPIHGYTF
15 TRBJ1-6 many - TRBV18 TGTGCCAGCTCAGAGCTACAGGGTTTCAATTCACCCCTCCACTTT CASSELQGFNSPLHF
16 TRBJ2-3 many - TRBV5-4 TGTGCCAGCAGCGCCTTCAGGGGATCGGGCACAGATACGCAGTATTTT CASSAFRGSGTDTQYF
17 TRBJ1-6 many - TRBV27 TGTGCCAGCAGTCTCTTCTTGCCCTCGATTTATAATTCACCCCCCCACTTT CASSLFLPSIYNSPPHF
14 TRBJ2-4 many TRBD2 TRBV29-1 TGCAGCGCCGTAGCGGGACTAGCCAAAAACATTCAGTACTTC CSAVAGLAKNIQYF
14 TRBJ2-1 - TRBD2 TRBV28 TGTGCCAGCAGCGGACTAGCCGTTAGCAATGAGCAGTTCTTC CASSGLAVSNEQFF
16 TRBJ2-2 many TRBD1 TRBV2 TGTGCCAGCAGCGTTCAACAGGGGGCGAACACCGGGGAGCTGTTTTTT CASSVQQGANTGELFF
15 TRBJ2-5 - - TRBV10-3 TGTGCCATCAGATTCGACCGAGGCTCGGGGGAGACCCAGTACTTC CAIRFDRGSGETQYF
14 TRBJ1-1 - - TRBV10-3 TGTGCCATTACCCCCGCCACCTTCGGGACTGAAGCTTTCTTT CAITPATFGTEAFF
15 TRBJ2-2 - - TRBV11-2 TGTGCCAGCAGCTCCTACCGTGGGGCTGGCGGGGAGCTGTTTTTT CASSSYRGAGGELFF
13 TRBJ2-1 - TRBD1 TRBV5-1 TGCGCCAGCAGCTTGGGACAGGGCGATGAGCAGTTCTTC CASSLGQGDEQFF
14 TRBJ2-3 many TRBD2 TRBV6-5 TGTGCCAGCAGTTACTATCCGGGAGGGCCCACGCAGTATTTT CASSYYPGGPTQYF
12 TRBJ1-5 few - TRBV29-1 TGCAGCGTTCGACAGCCCAATCAGCCCCAGCATTTT CSVRQPNQPQHF
16 TRBJ2-1 - - TRBV20-1 TGCAGTGCTAGAGACCGCACTAGAGGCGGCTACAATGAGCAGTTCTTC CSARDRTRGGYNEQFF
12 TRBJ1-2 - - TRBV28 TGTGCCAGCATGAGAGGGGACTATGGCTACACCTTC CASMRGDYGYTF
15 TRBJ2-5 few TRBD1 TRBV7-2 TGTGCCAGCAGCCCCGGGACAGGGGATGTGGAGACCCAGTACTTC CASSPGTGDVETQYF
13 TRBJ2-7 - - TRBV18 TGTGCCAGCTCCCCAGTACAGGGCCACGAGCAGTACTTC CASSPVQGHEQYF